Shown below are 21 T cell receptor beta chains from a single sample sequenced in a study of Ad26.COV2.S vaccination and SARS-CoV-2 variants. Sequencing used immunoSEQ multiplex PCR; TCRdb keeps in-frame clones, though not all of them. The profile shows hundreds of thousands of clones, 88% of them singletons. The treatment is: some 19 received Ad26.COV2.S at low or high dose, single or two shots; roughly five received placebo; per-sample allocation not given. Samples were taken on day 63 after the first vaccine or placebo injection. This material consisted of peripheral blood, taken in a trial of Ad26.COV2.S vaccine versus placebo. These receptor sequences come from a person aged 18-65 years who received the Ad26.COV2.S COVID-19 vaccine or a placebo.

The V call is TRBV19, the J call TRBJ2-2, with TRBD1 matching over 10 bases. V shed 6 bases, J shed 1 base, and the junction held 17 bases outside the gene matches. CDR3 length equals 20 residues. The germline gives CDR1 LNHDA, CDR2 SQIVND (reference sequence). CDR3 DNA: TGTGCCAGTAGGGGCGGGGGCCGACAGGGGGCTACTCTGAACACCGGGGAGCTGTTTTTT. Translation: CASRGGGRQGATLNTGELFF.

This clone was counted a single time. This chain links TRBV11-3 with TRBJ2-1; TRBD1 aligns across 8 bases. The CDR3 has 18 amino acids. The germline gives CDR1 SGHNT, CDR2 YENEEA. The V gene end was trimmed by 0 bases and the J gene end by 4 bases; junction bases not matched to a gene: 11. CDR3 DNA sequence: TGTGCCAGCAGCTTAGATCTCCAGGGGGCCGGACCTTACAATGAGCAGTTCTTC. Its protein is CASSLDLQGAGPYNEQFF.

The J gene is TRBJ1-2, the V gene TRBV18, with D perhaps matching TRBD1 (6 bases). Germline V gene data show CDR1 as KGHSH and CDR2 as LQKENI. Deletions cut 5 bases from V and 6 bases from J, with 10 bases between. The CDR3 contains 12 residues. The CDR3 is CASSNREDGYTF. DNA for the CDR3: TGTGCCAGCTCAAACAGGGAAGATGGCTACACCTTC.

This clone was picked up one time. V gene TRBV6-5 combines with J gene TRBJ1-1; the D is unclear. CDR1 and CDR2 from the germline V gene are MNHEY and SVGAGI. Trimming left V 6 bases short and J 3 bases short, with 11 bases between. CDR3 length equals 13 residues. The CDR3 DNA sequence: TGTGCCAGCAGACGCGTCTGGGACACTGAAGCTTTCTTT. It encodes CASRRVWDTEAFF.

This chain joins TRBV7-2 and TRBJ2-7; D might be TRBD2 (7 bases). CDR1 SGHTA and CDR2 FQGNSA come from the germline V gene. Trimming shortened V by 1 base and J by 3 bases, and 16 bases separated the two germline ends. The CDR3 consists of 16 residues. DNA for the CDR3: TGTGCCAGCAGCTTAGATAGGGCGGGGGCGGACTACGAGCAGTACTTC. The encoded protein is CASSLDRAGADYEQYF.

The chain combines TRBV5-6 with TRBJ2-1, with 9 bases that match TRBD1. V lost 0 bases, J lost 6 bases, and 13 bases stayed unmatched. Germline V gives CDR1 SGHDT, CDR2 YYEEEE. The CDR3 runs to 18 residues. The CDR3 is CASSLGQGVASALNEQFF. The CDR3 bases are TGTGCCAGCAGCTTGGGACAGGGGGTTGCTAGCGCCCTCAATGAGCAGTTCTTC.

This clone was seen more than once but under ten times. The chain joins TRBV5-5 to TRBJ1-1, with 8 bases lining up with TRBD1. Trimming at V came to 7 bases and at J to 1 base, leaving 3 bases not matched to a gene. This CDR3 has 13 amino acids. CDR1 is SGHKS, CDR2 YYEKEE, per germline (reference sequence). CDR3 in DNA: TGTGCCAGCGAGACAGGGGCGAACACTGAAGCTTTCTTT. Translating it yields CASETGANTEAFF.

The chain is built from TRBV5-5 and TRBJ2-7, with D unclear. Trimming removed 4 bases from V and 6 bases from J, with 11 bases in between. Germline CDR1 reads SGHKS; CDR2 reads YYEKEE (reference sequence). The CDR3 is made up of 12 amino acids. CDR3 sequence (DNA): TGTGCCAGCAGCCACATGGTCGCCGAGCAGTACTTC. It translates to CASSHMVAEQYF. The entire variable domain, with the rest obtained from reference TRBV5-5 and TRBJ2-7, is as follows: DAGVTQSPTHLIKTRGQQVTLRCSPISGHKSVSWYQQVLGQGPQFIFQYYEKEERGRGNFPDRFSARQFPNYSSELNVNALLLGDSALYLCASSHMVAEQYFGPGTRLTVT.

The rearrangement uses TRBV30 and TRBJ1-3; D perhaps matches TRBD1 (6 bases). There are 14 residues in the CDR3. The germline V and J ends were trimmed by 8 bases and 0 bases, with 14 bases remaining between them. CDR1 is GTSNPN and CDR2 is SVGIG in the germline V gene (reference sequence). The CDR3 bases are TGTGCCAGCCCGAGGGGGGGCTCTGGAAACACCATATATTTT. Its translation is CASPRGGSGNTIYF.

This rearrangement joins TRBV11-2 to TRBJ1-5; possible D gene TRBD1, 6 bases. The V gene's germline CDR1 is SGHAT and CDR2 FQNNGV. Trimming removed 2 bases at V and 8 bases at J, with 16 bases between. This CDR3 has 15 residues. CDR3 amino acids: CASSLTGTTIKPQHF. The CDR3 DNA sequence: TGTGCCAGCAGCTTAACAGGGACGACAATCAAGCCCCAGCATTTT.

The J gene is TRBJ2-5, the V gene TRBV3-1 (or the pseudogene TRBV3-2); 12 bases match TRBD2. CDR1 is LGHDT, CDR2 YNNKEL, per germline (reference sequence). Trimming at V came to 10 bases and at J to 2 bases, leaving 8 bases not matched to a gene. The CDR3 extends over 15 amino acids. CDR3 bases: TGTGCCACGGCTAGCGGGGGGGCTTGGCAAGAGACCCAGTACTTC. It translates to CATASGGAWQETQYF.

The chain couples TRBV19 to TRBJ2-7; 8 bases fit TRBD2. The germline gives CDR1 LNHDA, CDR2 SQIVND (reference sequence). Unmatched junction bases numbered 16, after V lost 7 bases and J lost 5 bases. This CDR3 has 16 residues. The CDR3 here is CASNGGGLGFSNEQYF. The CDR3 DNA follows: TGTGCCAGTAATGGGGGGGGACTAGGTTTTTCGAACGAGCAGTACTTC.

CDR3 in DNA: TGTGCCAGCAGCCCGAGAAGCTCCTATAATTCACCCCTCCACTTT. It specifies CASSPRSSYNSPLHF. The chain employs TRBV7-2 and TRBJ1-6; D is unresolved. Germline loops: CDR1 SGHTA, CDR2 FQGNSA. V lost 5 bases and J lost 0, with 8 bases in between. The CDR3 is 15 residues long. Based on the CDR3 plus reference TRBV7-2 and TRBJ1-6, the full variable domain is GAGVSQSPSNKVTEKGKDVELRCDPISGHTALYWYRQSLGQGLEFLIYFQGNSAPDKSGLPSDRFSAERTGGSVSTLTIQRTQQEDSAVYLCASSPRSSYNSPLHFGNGTRLTVT.

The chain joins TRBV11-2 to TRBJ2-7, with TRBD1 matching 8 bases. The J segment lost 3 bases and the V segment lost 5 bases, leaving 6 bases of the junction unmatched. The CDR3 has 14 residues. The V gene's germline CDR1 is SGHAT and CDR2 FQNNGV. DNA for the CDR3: TGTGCCAGCAGCGCGGGACAGGTGCTCTACGAGCAGTACTTC. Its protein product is CASSAGQVLYEQYF.

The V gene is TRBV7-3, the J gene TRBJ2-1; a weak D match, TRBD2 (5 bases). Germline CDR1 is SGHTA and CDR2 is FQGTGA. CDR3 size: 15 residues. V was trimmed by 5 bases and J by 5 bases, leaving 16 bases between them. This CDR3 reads CASSPRVDFNNEQFF. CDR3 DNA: TGTGCCAGCAGCCCGCGGGTGGACTTCAACAATGAGCAGTTCTTC.

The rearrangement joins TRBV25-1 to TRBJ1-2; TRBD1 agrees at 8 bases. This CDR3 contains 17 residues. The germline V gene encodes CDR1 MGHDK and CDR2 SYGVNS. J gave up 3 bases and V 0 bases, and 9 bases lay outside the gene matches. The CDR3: CASSEYGQGGMDYGYTF. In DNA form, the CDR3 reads TGTGCCAGCAGTGAATATGGACAGGGTGGAATGGACTATGGCTACACCTTC.

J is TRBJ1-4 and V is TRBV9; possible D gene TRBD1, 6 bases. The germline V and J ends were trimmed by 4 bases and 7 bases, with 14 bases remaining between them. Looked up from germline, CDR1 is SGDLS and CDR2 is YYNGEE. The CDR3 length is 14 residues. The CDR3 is CASSPQQGFEKLFF. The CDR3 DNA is TGTGCCAGCAGCCCCCAACAGGGATTTGAAAAACTGTTTTTT.

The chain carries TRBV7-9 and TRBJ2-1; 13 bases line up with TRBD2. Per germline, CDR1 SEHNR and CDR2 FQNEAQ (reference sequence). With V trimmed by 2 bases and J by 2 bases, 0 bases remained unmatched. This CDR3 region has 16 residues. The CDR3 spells CASSLTSGRAYNEQFF. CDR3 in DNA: TGTGCCAGCAGCTTAACTAGCGGGAGGGCCTACAATGAGCAGTTCTTC.

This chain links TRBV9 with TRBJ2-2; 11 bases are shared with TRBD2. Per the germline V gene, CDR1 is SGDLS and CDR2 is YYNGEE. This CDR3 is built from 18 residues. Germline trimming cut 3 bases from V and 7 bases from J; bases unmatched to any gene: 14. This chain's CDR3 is CASSGGLAGRAGDGELFF. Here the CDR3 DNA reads TGTGCCAGCAGCGGTGGACTAGCGGGTCGGGCGGGAGACGGGGAGCTGTTTTTT.

The CDR3 DNA reads as TGTGCCAGCAGCTCCGGCTGGGAGGGGGTAATGACAGATACGCAGTATTTT. This codes for CASSSGWEGVMTDTQYF. The chain uses TRBV5-6 and TRBJ2-3; the D gene is possibly TRBD2 (7 bases). This CDR3 has 17 amino acids. V lost 3 bases and J 3 bases, leaving 20 bases between the germline ends. In germline, CDR1 is SGHDT, CDR2 YYEEEE.

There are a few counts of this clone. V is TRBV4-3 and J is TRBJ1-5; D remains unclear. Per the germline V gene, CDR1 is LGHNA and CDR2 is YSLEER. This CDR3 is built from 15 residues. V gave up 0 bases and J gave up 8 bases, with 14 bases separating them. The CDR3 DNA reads TGCGCCAGCAGCCAAGATTTTGGGCGATTGGAGCCCCAGCATTTT. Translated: CASSQDFGRLEPQHF.